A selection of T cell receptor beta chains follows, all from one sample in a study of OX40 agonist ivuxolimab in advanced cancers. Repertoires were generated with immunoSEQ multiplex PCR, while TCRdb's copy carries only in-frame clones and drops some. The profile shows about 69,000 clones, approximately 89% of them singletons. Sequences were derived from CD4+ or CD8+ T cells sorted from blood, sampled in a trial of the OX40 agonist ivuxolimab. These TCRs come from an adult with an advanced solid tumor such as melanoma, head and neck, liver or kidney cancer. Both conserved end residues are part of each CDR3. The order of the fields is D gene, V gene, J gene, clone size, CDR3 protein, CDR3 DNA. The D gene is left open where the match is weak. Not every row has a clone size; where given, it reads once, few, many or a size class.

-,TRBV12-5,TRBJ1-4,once,CASGLDSEEKLFF,TGTGCTAGTGGTTTGGACTCTGAAGAAAAACTGTTTTTT
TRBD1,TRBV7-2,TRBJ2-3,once,CASSQRTGGTDTQYF,TGTGCCAGCAGCCAACGGACAGGGGGCACAGATACGCAGTATTTT
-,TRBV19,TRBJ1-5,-,CASSNSGNQPQHF,TGTGCCAGTAGCAATAGCGGGAATCAGCCCCAGCATTTT
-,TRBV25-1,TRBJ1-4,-,CASSDHNLGTNEKLFF,TGTGCCAGCAGTGATCACAATCTGGGCACTAATGAAAAACTGTTTTTT
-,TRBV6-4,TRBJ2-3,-,CASSVGSFGTDTQYF,TGTGCCAGCAGTGTGGGGTCGTTTGGCACAGATACGCAGTATTTT
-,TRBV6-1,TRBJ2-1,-,CASSGGSSYNEQFF,TGTGCCAGCTCCGGTGGAAGCTCCTACAATGAGCAGTTCTTC
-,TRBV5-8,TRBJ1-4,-,CASSMQGLANEKLFF,TGTGCCAGCAGCATGCAGGGTTTGGCTAATGAAAAACTGTTTTTT
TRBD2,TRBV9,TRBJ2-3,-,CASSVGTGTMGDTQYF,TGTGCCAGCAGCGTAGGGACCGGGACTATGGGAGATACGCAGTATTTT
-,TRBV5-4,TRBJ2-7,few,CASSLGGTAYEQYF,TGTGCCAGCAGCTTAGGAGGGACCGCCTACGAGCAGTACTTC
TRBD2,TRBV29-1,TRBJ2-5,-,CSVEGGSSKTQYF,TGCAGCGTTGAGGGCGGGAGTTCGAAGACCCAGTACTTC
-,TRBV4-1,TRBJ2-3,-,CASSQYPTGHTSTDTQYF,TGCGCCAGCAGCCAGTATCCCACCGGGCATACTAGCACAGATACGCAGTATTTT
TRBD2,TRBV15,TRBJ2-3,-,CATSRDLAGVTSTDTQYF,TGTGCCACCAGCAGAGATCTAGCGGGAGTGACTAGCACAGATACGCAGTATTTT
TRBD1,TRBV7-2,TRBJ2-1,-,CASSLEGGRSYNEQFF,TGTGCCAGCAGCTTAGAAGGGGGCCGATCCTACAATGAGCAGTTCTTC
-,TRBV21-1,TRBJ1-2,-,CATPSTGWIYGYTF,TGTGCCACCCCCTCAACAGGATGGATCTATGGCTACACCTTC
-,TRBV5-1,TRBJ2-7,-,CASSLRGEPAVQYF,TGCGCCAGCAGCTTAAGAGGGGAGCCAGCTGTGCAGTACTTC
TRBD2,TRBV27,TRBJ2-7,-,CASSSPRTSGSVEQYF,TGTGCCAGCAGTTCCCCACGGACTAGCGGGAGCGTCGAGCAGTACTTC
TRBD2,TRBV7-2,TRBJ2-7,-,CASSYRTSGSFYEQYF,TGTGCCAGCAGCTATAGGACTAGCGGGAGTTTTTACGAGCAGTACTTC
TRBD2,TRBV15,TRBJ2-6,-,CATSRAGLGLADSSGANVLTF,TGTGCCACCAGCAGAGCAGGGTTGGGACTAGCGGATAGCTCTGGGGCCAACGTCCTGACTTTC
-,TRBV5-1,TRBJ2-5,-,CASSLSGRETQYF,TGCGCCAGCAGCTTGTCGGGACGGGAGACCCAGTACTTC
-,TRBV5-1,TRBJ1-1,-,CASSFGGLTEAFF,TGCGCCAGCAGCTTCGGGGGGCTCACTGAAGCTTTCTTT
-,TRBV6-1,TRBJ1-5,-,CASNVGFWSNQPQHF,TGTGCCAGCAACGTAGGGTTTTGGAGCAATCAGCCCCAGCATTTT
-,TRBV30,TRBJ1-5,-,CAWSTQREDQPQHF,TGTGCCTGGAGTACGCAGCGGGAAGATCAGCCCCAGCATTTT
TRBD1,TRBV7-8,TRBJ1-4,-,CASSLRRQGLNEKLFF,TGTGCCAGCAGCCTCAGACGACAGGGCCTTAATGAAAAACTGTTTTTT
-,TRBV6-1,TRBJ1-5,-,CASSEGRVGQPQHF,TGTGCCAGCAGTGAAGGACGTGTTGGTCAGCCCCAGCATTTT
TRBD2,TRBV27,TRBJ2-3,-,CASSTRLAGGYNTDTQYF,TGTGCCAGCAGCACCCGACTAGCGGGAGGGTACAACACAGATACGCAGTATTTT
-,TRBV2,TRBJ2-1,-,CASSPRRTGGREQFF,TGTGCCAGCAGTCCCCGCCGGACAGGAGGGCGCGAGCAGTTCTTC
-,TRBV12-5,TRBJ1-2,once,CASREVIGDGYTF,TGTGCTAGTCGGGAGGTGATTGGGGATGGCTACACCTTC
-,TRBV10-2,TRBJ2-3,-,CASSTNNLRADTQYF,TGCGCCAGCAGTACGAACAACCTAAGGGCAGATACGCAGTATTTT
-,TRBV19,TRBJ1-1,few,CASSIIWRGTEAFF,TGTGCCAGTAGTATAATTTGGCGGGGGACTGAAGCTTTCTTT